The sequence of this T cell receptor (beta chain) was determined in a study of blood T cell repertoires in COVID-19 (TCRdb year 2020). Some background on the complete study: Samples covering the acute and convalescent phases of COVID-19 were provided by collaborators in the United States, Italy and Spain. The prospective study material was composed of cDNA or gDNA derived from T cells, B-cell-depleted T cells, or PBMCs. The dataset comprised deeply sampled blood TCRbeta repertoires from subjects exposed to, actively infected with, or recovered from COVID-19. A freely available public database, intended as a resource for researchers studying the immune response to SARS-CoV-2, is where the repertoires were released. Samples were obtained from the ongoing ImmuneRACE study (first 160 participants) and from 1,254 subjects provided by 6 global collaborators. The sample metadata nearly always contained a de-identified subject ID, COVID-19 status, age in years and sex. HLA class I and class II types, where available, came from metadata supplied by the sample provider rather than from assay-based typing. General findings and caveats noted by the study authors: The amount of clinical and demographic metadata varied by source and participant and was provided uncurated.

TCRbeta CDR3 regions were amplified from genomic DNA by means of the immunoSEQ Assay, a bias-controlled multiplex PCR. Per the original workflow: Within the assay, amplification of reference gene primers was used to estimate how many nucleated cells each sample contained. To quantify the absolute abundance of each unique TCRbeta CDR3 rearrangement, sequence reads were collapsed and filtered. For each sample, productive Simpson clonality was calculated as the square root of Simpson's diversity index across productive rearrangements. TCRdb obtained this table from immuneACCESS and retained in-frame rearrangements with V and J assigned. These tables miss some clones; where compared with another copy, unresolved V genes account for less than half of the shortfall, and the remainder is unexplained. V and J calls and clone size are given by that table; D and trimming were obtained from the DNA. The sample table contains 310,000 or so clones; only one count was recorded for 89% of them. The ten largest clones add up to about 9.5% of the sample.

Enrolling through a virtual design, the prospective study's participants ranged in age from roughly 18 to 95 years and lived across roughly 24 United States geographic areas. To assign participants to cohorts, the prospective study relied on clinical history that participants themselves reported in a screening survey and a study questionnaire. Recovered participants in ImmuneRACE Cohort 3 were defined by two consecutive negative NP/OP PCR tests, clearance by a healthcare professional, or resolution of symptoms. In the prospective study, whole blood, serum and a nasopharyngeal or oropharyngeal swab were collected from each participant by mobile phlebotomists. Over a roughly 2-month period, participants in the prospective study had the option of providing additional blood draws and questionnaires. Before DNA extraction, prospective study blood samples were shipped either frozen or at room temperature.

The CDR3 contains 16 residues, cysteine and phenylalanine counted. The sequence is cut down to CDR3 DNA, 48 bases in frame from base 1. The germline V gene encodes CDR1 SGHVS and CDR2 FNYEAQ. Relative to germline, V is missing 5 bases and J is missing 3 bases, with 11 bases of the junction outside any gene match. Details on this clone: Its antigen specificity is not known. Base quality data are lacking; no much larger clone is found one base away.

Sequenced sample: PBMCs or T cells enriched from blood (not recorded which). The rearrangement combines TRBV7-6 with TRBJ2-5; TRBD2 fits 8 bases in the junction. The clonotype was recovered from a woman between 40 and 55 years old who had recovered from COVID-19. CDR3 reads: CASSPLTGTRKETQYF. The DNA sequence reads TGTGCCAGCAGCCCATTGACCGGGACTAGGAAAGAGACCCAGTACTTC.